The 18 T cell receptor beta chains presented below share a single source sample, sequenced in a study of beta chain features in type 1 diabetes. Overall study results and limits: Patients with Type 1 diabetes showed moderately but significantly shorter TCRB CDR3s in all four CD4+ subsets.

No antigens are known for them. Sequenced material consisted of expressed TCRB transcripts (all of the isolated RNA was reverse transcribed). Sequencing was performed with immunoSEQ multiplex PCR; in TCRdb, only in-frame clones are kept and a portion is missing. Of roughly 350,000 clones in the sample, roughly 9.8% were seen once. The sample was central memory CD4+ T cells from blood. These receptors were taken from a man younger than 40 with type 1 diabetes.

The chain joins TRBV7-3 to TRBJ2-5; a weak D match, TRBD2 (6 bases). Germline V CDR1 and CDR2: SGHTA, FQGTGA. V was shortened by 6 bases and J by 5 bases, with 13 bases between the two germline ends. The CDR3 is 13 residues long. CDR3 sequence reads: CASSTGSEETQYF. As DNA, the CDR3 is TGTGCCAGCAGTACCGGGAGCGAGGAGACCCAGTACTTC.

The chain is built from TRBV28 and TRBJ1-2, with D uncertain. Between the trimmed V and J ends, which lost 6 bases and 0 bases, there was a span of 11 bases. The CDR3 contains 14 residues. The germline gives CDR1 MDHEN, CDR2 SYDVKM. The CDR3 protein is CASRAALANYGYTF. DNA for the CDR3: TGTGCCAGCAGGGCGGCCCTAGCTAACTATGGCTACACCTTC.

This clone was observed a handful of times. This rearrangement joins TRBV2 to TRBJ2-3; possible D gene TRBD1, 5 bases. Germline CDR1 reads SNHLY; CDR2 reads FYNNEI. This CDR3 contains 14 residues. V was shortened by 4 bases and J by 0 bases, with 8 bases between the two germline ends. The CDR3 region has the DNA TGTGCCAGCAGTGCAGGGCTTAGCACAGATACGCAGTATTTT. Translating gives CASSAGLSTDTQYF. The full variable domain, rest sourced from reference TRBV2 and TRBJ2-3, is EPEVTQTPSHQVTQMGQEVILRCVPISNHLYFYWYRQILGQKVEFLVSFYNNEISEKSEIFDDQFSVERPDGSNFTLKIRSTKLEDSAMYFCASSAGLSTDTQYFGPGTRLTVL.

The gene calls are TRBV15 and TRBJ2-2; TRBD1 agrees at 8 bases. The CDR3 runs 16 residues. Germline CDR1 is LNHNV and CDR2 is YYDKDF (reference sequence). Unmatched junction bases numbered 4, after V lost 0 bases and J lost 4 bases. CDR3 in amino acids: CATSRDRTGSTGELFF. In DNA form, the CDR3 reads TGTGCCACCAGCAGAGATAGGACAGGGAGCACCGGGGAGCTGTTTTTT.

This clone was detected only a few times. The sample holds other DNA sequences that translate to the same CDR3. The chain joins TRBV18 to TRBJ1-2; 10 nucleotides align to TRBD1. The CDR3 contains 14 residues. Germline lookup yields CDR1 KGHSH and CDR2 LQKENI. V gave up 3 bases and J gave up 8 bases; unmatched junction bases: 6. The CDR3 DNA reads TGTGCCAGCTCACCGACAGGGGGCGCGGACGGCTACACCTTC. Its translation: CASSPTGGADGYTF.

Notes on this clone: The junction departs from the called germline gene at one end, perhaps through a read error. The same CDR3 can be traced to other DNA sequences in this sample. V gene TRBV6-1 combines with J gene TRBJ2-5; 9 bases are shared with TRBD2. There are 16 residues in the CDR3. Germline V gene lookup returns CDR1 MNHNS and CDR2 SASEGT. The CDR3 nucleotides read TGTGCCATCAGTGAGGGGCTAGCGGGGCCCCAAGAGACCCAGTACTTC. This translates into CAISEGLAGPQETQYF.

The sample holds a few counts of this clone. This chain uses TRBV5-4 with TRBJ2-1; D is perhaps TRBD1 (5 bases). The length of the CDR3 is 14 residues. Germline V gives CDR1 SGHNT, CDR2 YYREEE (reference sequence). With 4 bases removed from V and 5 bases from J, the gap between germline ends came to 13 bases. The CDR3 region is CASSKDRLDNEQFF. The CDR3, as DNA: TGTGCCAGCAGCAAAGACAGACTCGACAATGAGCAGTTCTTC. The variable domain in full, with the rest retrieved from reference TRBV5-4 and TRBJ2-1, is ETGVTQSPTHLIKTRGQQVTLRCSSQSGHNTVSWYQQALGQGPQFIFQYYREEENGRGNFPPRFSGLQFPNYSSELNVNALELDDSALYLCASSKDRLDNEQFFGPGTRLTVL.

V usage is TRBV7-9 and J usage is TRBJ1-3, with D maybe TRBD1 (5 bases). V lost 3 bases to trimming and J lost 2 bases, with 8 bases between them. CDR3 length: 14 residues. CDR1 SEHNR and CDR2 FQNEAQ come from the germline V gene (reference sequence). DNA for the CDR3: TGTGCCAGCAGCTTCGGGGGAGCTGGAAACACCATATATTTT. Translated, it gives CASSFGGAGNTIYF. The full variable domain, its missing parts supplied by reference TRBV7-9 and TRBJ1-3, is DTGVSQNPRHKITKRGQNVTFRCDPISEHNRLYWYRQTLGQGPEFLTYFQNEAQLEKSRLLSDRFSAERPKGSFSTLEIQRTEQGDSAMYLCASSFGGAGNTIYFGEGSWLTVV.

This clone was recorded a few times. The J gene is TRBJ1-4, the V gene TRBV19; 8 bases line up with TRBD1. The CDR3 runs to 15 residues. Unmatched junction bases numbered 10, after V lost 9 bases and J lost 4 bases. Germline CDR1 is LNHDA and CDR2 is SQIVND (reference sequence). The CDR3 protein is CASGTRQGINEKLFF. CDR3 DNA: TGTGCCAGCGGAACCAGACAGGGGATTAATGAAAAACTGTTTTTT.

The chain employs TRBV2 and TRBJ2-5, with D possibly being TRBD1 (5 bases). This CDR3 region has 12 residues. Between the trimmed V and J ends, which lost 7 bases and 5 bases, there was a span of 11 bases. Germline-derived CDR1 and CDR2 are SNHLY and FYNNEI. CDR3 amino acids: CASKETEETQYF. The CDR3 nucleotides are TGTGCCAGCAAAGAGACAGAGGAGACCCAGTACTTC.

V gene TRBV28 combines with J gene TRBJ2-7; 7 bases agree with TRBD1. V lost 5 bases to trimming and J lost 1 base; unmatched junction nucleotides: 8. The CDR3 is made up of 15 amino acids. From germline, CDR1 is MDHEN and CDR2 SYDVKM. The chain's CDR3 is CASSPTGFTSYEQYF. The CDR3 region has the DNA TGTGCCAGCAGTCCGACAGGGTTTACATCCTACGAGCAGTACTTC.

A note on this clone: The sample carries other DNA sequences with the same CDR3. This chain connects TRBV6-6 to TRBJ1-1; TRBD1 is a possible D gene (5 bases). The CDR3 runs to 14 residues. V lost 6 bases, J lost 2 bases, and 13 bases lay in between. Germline V gene lookup returns CDR1 MNHNY and CDR2 SVGAGI (reference sequence). This chain's CDR3 is CASSRGTANTEAFF. DNA of the CDR3: TGTGCCAGCAGCCGCGGGACGGCAAACACTGAAGCTTTCTTT.

This clone was seen more than once but under ten times. This chain joins TRBV2 and TRBJ1-1, with D unclear. This CDR3 comprises 13 residues. The germline V gene encodes CDR1 SNHLY and CDR2 FYNNEI. The germline V and J ends were trimmed by 6 bases and 2 bases, with 10 bases remaining between them. CDR3 region: CASSADGNTEAFF. The CDR3 DNA follows: TGTGCCAGCAGCGCGGACGGAAACACTGAAGCTTTCTTT.

The chain joins TRBV19 to TRBJ1-2; TRBD1 is a possible D gene (5 bases). Per germline, CDR1 LNHDA and CDR2 SQIVND (reference sequence). V gave up 3 bases and J gave up 8 bases, with 16 bases separating them. The CDR3 contains 14 residues. CDR3 bases: TGTGCCAGTAGTATTGAACAGGATAGGAGCGGCTACACCTTC. The encoded protein is CASSIEQDRSGYTF.

A few counts support this clone. The chain combines TRBV28 with TRBJ2-5; 9 bases fit TRBD2. The CDR3 loop spans 14 amino acids. The ends lost 9 bases at V and 1 base at J; junction bases unmatched: 6. Germline V gives CDR1 MDHEN, CDR2 SYDVKM. CDR3 protein: CASGLAKRQETQYF. CDR3 bases: TGTGCCAGTGGACTAGCGAAGCGCCAAGAGACCCAGTACTTC. Full variable domain (remainder filled in from reference TRBV28 and TRBJ2-5): DVKVTQSSRYLVKRTGEKVFLECVQDMDHENMFWYRQDPGLGLRLIYFSYDVKMKEKGDIPEGYSVSREKKERFSLILESASTNQTSMYLCASGLAKRQETQYFGPGTRLLVL.

The rearrangement links TRBV18 to TRBJ1-2, with D unresolved. Germline-derived CDR1 and CDR2 are KGHSH and LQKENI. The CDR3 has 12 amino acids. V lost 6 bases and J 2 bases, leaving 7 bases between the germline ends. CDR3 in amino acids: CASSQLNYGYTF. The CDR3 DNA reads TGTGCCAGCTCGCAGTTAAACTATGGCTACACCTTC.

This clone was counted at least ten times. The V call is TRBV10-3, the J call TRBJ2-1; TRBD1 agrees at 10 bases. This CDR3 is 13 amino acids long. Germline-derived CDR1 and CDR2 are ENHRY and SYGVKD. J lost 7 bases, V lost 7 bases, and 4 bases had no gene match. The CDR3 nucleotides are TGTGCCATCACTTTGGACAGGGGGAATGAGCAGTTCTTC. It encodes CAITLDRGNEQFF.

This clone appeared a few times. The gene calls are TRBV7-8 and TRBJ2-7, with D perhaps given as TRBD1 or TRBD2 (6 bases each). The germline V and J ends were trimmed by 7 bases and 0 bases, with 16 bases remaining between them. Germline V gene sequence: CDR1 SGHVS, CDR2 FQNEAQ. The CDR3 runs 15 residues. The CDR3 DNA sequence: TGTGCCAGCAACGAGGGGGGCCTGGGCTCCTACGAGCAGTACTTC. Translation gives CASNEGGLGSYEQYF.